Below, 24 T cell receptor beta chains from the same sample are listed, as sequenced in a study of shared clonotypes between healthy human individuals. Terminally differentiated effector memory CD45RA+ cells were excluded from the naive CD8 cells, which were CD45RO-negative and positively selected for CCR7. Clones were read by immunoSEQ multiplex PCR, and TCRdb kept only the in-frame ones, dropping some. Of 550,000 to 650,000 clones listed, about 96% are singletons. Sequencing was performed on naive CD8+ T cells sorted from blood. Every receptor here comes from a young woman in good health.

The J gene is TRBJ2-7, the V gene TRBV15; no reliable D call. Per the germline V gene, CDR1 is LNHNV and CDR2 is YYDKDF (reference sequence). This CDR3 contains 15 residues. Trimming left V 0 bases short and J 3 bases short, with 12 bases between. DNA for the CDR3: TGTGCCACCAGCAGAGATCTTCCAGCTGACTACGAGCAGTACTTC. As protein: CATSRDLPADYEQYF.

The chain combines TRBV19 with TRBJ2-2; TRBD1 might be the D (6 bases). CDR3 length equals 15 residues. Between the trimmed V and J ends, which lost 6 bases and 5 bases, there was a span of 16 bases. CDR1 and CDR2 (germline): LNHDA, SQIVND (reference sequence). The CDR3 DNA reads TGTGCCAGTAGGTCCAACAGGGAACGGACCGGGGAGCTGTTTTTT. Translated, it gives CASRSNRERTGELFF.

This clone was seen once. This chain links TRBV14 with TRBJ2-5; TRBD2 matches at 14 bases. Germline V gives CDR1 SGHDN, CDR2 FVKESK. There are 17 residues in the CDR3. With 4 bases clipped from V and 5 bases from J, the junction kept 9 bases outside the gene matches. The CDR3 DNA reads TGTGCCAGCAGCCCGGGACTAGCGGGAGACAGGCTCGAGACCCAGTACTTC. It specifies CASSPGLAGDRLETQYF.

The chain is built from TRBV15 and TRBJ2-1; D perhaps matches TRBD2 (6 bases). The CDR3 sequence is 16 residues long. V was trimmed by 3 bases and J by 0 bases, leaving 12 bases between them. Germline-derived CDR1 and CDR2 are LNHNV and YYDKDF (reference sequence). CDR3 bases: TGTGCCACCAGCAGCGGCGGGGTAAGCTCCTACAATGAGCAGTTCTTC. Residues: CATSSGGVSSYNEQFF.

The chain joins TRBV19 to TRBJ2-3, with D possibly being TRBD2 (7 bases). The germline V and J ends were trimmed by 10 bases and 3 bases, with 14 bases remaining between them. CDR1 LNHDA and CDR2 SQIVND come from the germline V gene (reference sequence). This CDR3 spans 13 amino acids. For the CDR3, the DNA is TGTGCCACTATCGGGGGGCTTACAGATACGCAGTATTTT. Translated: CATIGGLTDTQYF.

This clone was found once. The chain couples TRBV7-2 to TRBJ2-1; no firm D call. The CDR3 length is 12 residues. The germline gives CDR1 SGHTA, CDR2 FQGNSA. V dropped 5 bases and J dropped 3 bases, with 5 bases sitting between them. The CDR3 DNA sequence: TGTGCCAGCAGCCACGACTACAATGAGCAGTTCTTC. Residues: CASSHDYNEQFF.

V usage is TRBV9 and J usage is TRBJ2-2, with a weak D call TRBD1 (5 bases). Trimming cost V 0 bases and J 5 bases, with 11 bases left between them. There are 15 residues in the CDR3. Germline V gene sequence: CDR1 SGDLS, CDR2 YYNGEE. The CDR3 reads CASSVVIGVTGELFF. The CDR3 bases are TGTGCCAGCAGCGTAGTGATAGGGGTTACCGGGGAGCTGTTTTTT.

The chain couples TRBV19 to TRBJ2-7; 8 nucleotides agree with TRBD1. CDR1 is LNHDA and CDR2 is SQIVND in the germline V gene (reference sequence). The V and J ends lost 4 bases and 6 bases, in that order; junction bases with no gene match: 8. The length of the CDR3 is 14 residues. CDR3 sequence: CASSTAGGPVEQYF. CDR3 nucleotides: TGTGCCAGTAGTACTGCAGGGGGCCCGGTCGAGCAGTACTTC.

This chain uses TRBV19 with TRBJ1-1; D unresolved. Trimming left V 0 bases short and J 5 bases short, with 16 bases between. This CDR3 is built from 16 residues. CDR1 LNHDA and CDR2 SQIVND come from the germline V gene (reference sequence). Written as DNA, the CDR3 is TGTGCCAGTAGTATAGATCTCCTTCCAAGTGGGACTGAAGCTTTCTTT. This sequence encodes CASSIDLLPSGTEAFF.

This chain connects TRBV29-1 to TRBJ2-5, with D possibly matching TRBD1 (6 bases). The J call may be mistaken, given a closer DNA end match to TRBJ2-7. The CDR3 covers 11 residues. Germline-derived CDR1 and CDR2 are SQVTM and ANQGSEA. The CDR3 loop is CSVETGYEQYF. CDR3 sequence (DNA): TGCAGCGTAGAAACAGGGTACGAGCAGTACTTC.

The V gene is TRBV19, the J gene TRBJ2-2, with D possibly matching TRBD2 (5 bases). CDR3 size: 15 residues. Trimming took off 5 bases at V and 3 bases at J, with 13 bases between the two ends. Germline CDR1 and CDR2: LNHDA and SQIVND (reference sequence). CDR3 bases: TGTGCCAGTAGTCCGCCTAGCCTAGACACCGGGGAGCTGTTTTTT. It is translated as CASSPPSLDTGELFF.

The chain is built from TRBV28 and TRBJ1-1; D gene unclear. The CDR3 has 12 residues. Between the trimmed V and J ends, which lost 2 bases and 6 bases, there was a span of 7 bases. Germline V gene data show CDR1 as MDHEN and CDR2 as SYDVKM. The DNA of the CDR3 is TGTGCCAGCAGTTTACCCGGCCCTGAAGCTTTCTTT. Residues: CASSLPGPEAFF.

The V call is TRBV27, the J call TRBJ2-3; 9 positions agree with TRBD2. The CDR3 is 16 amino acids. V shed 2 bases, J shed 2 bases, and the junction held 5 bases outside the gene matches. Germline assignment: CDR1 MNHEY and CDR2 SMNVEV (reference sequence). The CDR3 sequence is CASSLAGGSVTDTQYF. CDR3 DNA sequence: TGTGCCAGCAGTTTAGCGGGGGGGTCCGTCACAGATACGCAGTATTTT.

The V gene is TRBV29-1, the J gene TRBJ2-5; 7 bases line up with TRBD2. The end of the DNA aligns better with TRBJ2-7, so the J call may be wrong. CDR1 and CDR2 (germline): SQVTM, ANQGSEA. The CDR3 sequence is 14 residues long. The CDR3 DNA follows: TGCAGCGTTGATGTTGGGAGGGGTCCCTACGAGCAGTACTTC. Its translation: CSVDVGRGPYEQYF.

This clone has just one count. This chain connects TRBV4-1 to TRBJ1-5, with D uncertain. The CDR3 runs to 15 residues. The V end was cut by 0 bases, the J end by 6 bases, with 12 bases between. Germline V gives CDR1 MGHRA, CDR2 YSYEKL. The CDR3, as DNA: TGCGCCAGCAGCCAAGAAGAGGCGACCGGTCAGCCCCAGCATTTT. Translation: CASSQEEATGQPQHF.

The V call is TRBV16, the J call TRBJ1-1; D remains unclear. CDR1 is KGHSY and CDR2 is FQNENV in the germline V gene. The V gene lost 1 base and the J gene lost 4 bases, with 19 bases spanning the gap. The CDR3 is 17 residues long. The CDR3 is CASSQYGPEERGTEAFF. The DNA of the CDR3 is TGTGCCAGCAGCCAATACGGCCCAGAAGAGCGGGGCACTGAAGCTTTCTTT.

The chain has TRBV18 and TRBJ2-7; 7 nucleotides agree with TRBD1. With 6 bases clipped from V and 0 bases from J, the junction kept 2 bases outside the gene matches. Per the germline V gene, CDR1 is KGHSH and CDR2 is LQKENI. CDR3 length: 13 amino acids. This chain's CDR3 is CASSGDSSYEQYF. In DNA form, the CDR3 reads TGTGCCAGCTCGGGGGACAGCTCCTACGAGCAGTACTTC.

This clone was seen once. The chain is built from TRBV6-1 and TRBJ2-5, with D possibly matching TRBD1 (6 bases). Germline V lookup: CDR1 MNHNS, CDR2 SASEGT. CDR3 length: 15 residues. Trimming took off 5 bases at V and 5 bases at J, with 18 bases between the two ends. The CDR3 here is CASSQLGTSEETQYF. DNA of the CDR3: TGTGCCAGCAGTCAGCTGGGGACATCGGAGGAGACCCAGTACTTC.

The rearrangement links TRBV5-1 to TRBJ1-3; D is perhaps TRBD1 (5 bases). V was shortened by 1 base and J by 0 bases, with 8 bases between the two germline ends. This CDR3 has 15 amino acids. CDR1 and CDR2 (germline): SGHRS, YFSETQ. Here the CDR3 DNA reads TGCGCCAGCAGCTTGTGGGGGGACTCTGGAAACACCATATATTTT. This codes for CASSLWGDSGNTIYF.

This chain uses TRBV11-2 with TRBJ1-5; D is ambiguous. CDR1 is SGHAT and CDR2 is FQNNGV in the germline V gene. Trimming left V 0 bases short and J 4 bases short, with 10 bases between. The CDR3 loop spans 15 amino acids. CDR3 nucleotides: TGTGCCAGCAGCTTAGATTTAGGATTAAATCAGCCCCAGCATTTT. This codes for CASSLDLGLNQPQHF.

The V call is TRBV14, the J call TRBJ2-7; D may be TRBD1 (6 bases). Between the trimmed V and J ends, which lost 6 bases and 6 bases, there was a span of 18 bases. The CDR3 runs 14 residues. CDR1 SGHDN and CDR2 FVKESK come from the germline V gene. The CDR3 DNA sequence: TGTGCCAGCAGTAATTTAAACAGGGATTTCGAGCAGTACTTC. It encodes CASSNLNRDFEQYF.

The gene calls are TRBV30 and TRBJ2-1; TRBD2 matches 13 bases. The CDR3 contains 14 residues. Per germline, CDR1 GTSNPN and CDR2 SVGIG (reference sequence). V shed 2 bases, J shed 14 bases, and the junction held 9 bases outside the gene matches. The CDR3 DNA reads TGTGCCTGGAGTTCGGGACTAGCGGGGTTTTCGGAGTTCTTC. Translation gives CAWSSGLAGFSEFF. Together with reference TRBV30 and TRBJ2-1, the CDR3 gives the full variable domain: SQTIHQWPATLVQPVGSPLSLECTVEGTSNPNLYWYRQAAGRGLQLLFYSVGIGQISSEVPQNLSASRPQDRQFILSSKKLLLSDSGFYLCAWSSGLAGFSEFFGPGTRLTVL.

The chain joins TRBV6-5 to TRBJ2-1, with TRBD1 matching over 7 bases. Trimming took 6 bases from V and 8 from J; bases not matched to a gene: 7. The CDR3 totals 13 residues. Germline CDR1 and CDR2: MNHEY and SVGAGI. The CDR3 here is CASSPTGAYEQFF. DNA of the CDR3: TGTGCCAGCAGCCCAACAGGGGCCTATGAGCAGTTCTTC.

CDR3 bases: TGTGCCAGTAGTATTTGGCATATGAACACTGAAGCTTTCTTT. Residues: CASSIWHMNTEAFF. V and J are TRBV19 and TRBJ1-1; D is uncertain. Germline V CDR1 and CDR2: LNHDA, SQIVND (reference sequence). The CDR3 loop spans 14 amino acids. V was clipped by 3 bases and J by 0 bases, with 8 bases between them.